This is a list of T cell receptor beta chains from one sample in a study of breast tumors, draining lymph nodes, adjacent tissues. TCRdb reanalysed the multiplex PCR reads using MiXCR and keeps one entry per CDR3 protein. The sample lists around 300,000 distinct CDR3 sequences; more than 30% were seen once. The sample was axillary lymph node tissue. The receptors stem from a female donor with breast cancer. Some clones in this sample may be carry-over from other donors' samples. Both conserved end residues are trimmed from each CDR3. D genes are given only for firm matches.

j_gene	v_gene	d_gene	CDR3aa
TRBJ2-3	TRBV5-4	NA	ASSPRTGRLSDTQY
TRBJ1-5	TRBV12-3/TRBV12-4	NA	ASSYTRGLQPQH
TRBJ2-7	TRBV6-5	NA	ASSYSRTTTLDEQY
TRBJ2-1	TRBV12-3/TRBV12-4	NA	ASSSPPGPYTQF
TRBJ2-5	TRBV18	TRBD1	ASSPRQGAGETQY
TRBJ2-6	TRBV12-3/TRBV12-4	TRBD1	ASSKGTGGNVLT
TRBJ2-2	TRBV11-3	NA	ASSLRQPRPTGELF
TRBJ2-5	TRBV11-2	TRBD2	ASSLWATATSGQETQY
TRBJ2-7	TRBV20-1	NA	SARRGFEQY
TRBJ2-5	TRBV24-1	NA	ATGDPHQGGAETQY
TRBJ2-1	TRBV12-3/TRBV12-4	TRBD2	ASSFSSLAAPKGQF
TRBJ2-7	TRBV20-1	NA	SASPTPIPTYEQY
TRBJ1-2	TRBV12-3/TRBV12-4	TRBD1	ASSLQGTRNRGKGYT
TRBJ2-3	TRBV5-5	NA	ASSLGAGQSTDTQY
TRBJ1-3	TRBV6-6	TRBD1	ASTADRAGNTIY
TRBJ1-2	TRBV5-6	TRBD1	ASSRRTGPNYGYT
TRBJ2-7	TRBV20-1	NA	SARERAGWDQEQY
TRBJ2-6	TRBV7-7	TRBD1	ASSPTLGQEPSGANVLT
TRBJ2-5	TRBV20-1	TRBD1	SVLGQGQETQY
TRBJ2-1	TRBV7-2	TRBD2	ASSPWGLAGRTDNEQF
TRBJ2-1	TRBV11-2	TRBD1	ASSSVRDSSYNEQF
TRBJ2-1	TRBV6-2/TRBV6-3	NA	ASSYNRVGEQF
TRBJ2-3	TRBV7-8	TRBD2	ASSLQAGVSDTQY
TRBJ2-1	TRBV24-1	NA	ATSDFPLGGGYNEQF
TRBJ1-4	TRBV20-1	NA	SARYTGAANEKLF
TRBJ1-4	TRBV6-1	NA	ASSRGSGGEKLF
TRBJ1-2	TRBV28	NA	ASSLGPRANYGYT
TRBJ2-6	TRBV24-1	TRBD2	ATQGLAGANVLT
TRBJ2-7	TRBV30	NA	AWTRIGGLYEQY
TRBJ2-1	TRBV9	TRBD2	ASSPWTSGLNEQF
TRBJ2-7	TRBV20-1	NA	SAIESSHEQY
TRBJ2-5	TRBV10-3	TRBD1	AISVRSIGKGAQETQY
TRBJ2-3	TRBV20-1	TRBD2	SAKASGPDTQY
TRBJ2-3	TRBV12-3/TRBV12-4	TRBD2	ASSLTSGRRTDTQY
TRBJ1-3	TRBV9	NA	ASSVGAISGNTIY